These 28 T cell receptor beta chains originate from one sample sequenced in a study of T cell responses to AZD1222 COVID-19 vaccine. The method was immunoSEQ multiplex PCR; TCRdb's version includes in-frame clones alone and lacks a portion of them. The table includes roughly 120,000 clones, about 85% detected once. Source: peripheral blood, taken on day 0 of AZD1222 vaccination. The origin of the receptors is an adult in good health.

The CDR3 sequence is CASSLAGQNHEQYF. CDR3 sequence (DNA): TGCGCCAGCAGCTTGGCCGGACAGAACCACGAGCAGTACTTC. The chain joins TRBV5-1 to TRBJ2-7; a weak D match, TRBD1 (6 bases). The CDR3 totals 14 residues. The V and J ends lost 0 bases and 5 bases respectively, with 12 bases between them. In germline, CDR1 is SGHRS, CDR2 YFSETQ.

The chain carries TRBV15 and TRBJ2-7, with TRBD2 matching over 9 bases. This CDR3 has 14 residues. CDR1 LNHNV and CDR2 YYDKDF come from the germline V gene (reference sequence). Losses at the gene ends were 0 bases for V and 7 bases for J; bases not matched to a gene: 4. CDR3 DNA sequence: TGTGCCACCAGCAGAGAGGGCGGGAGGGGAGAGCAGTACTTC. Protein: CATSREGGRGEQYF. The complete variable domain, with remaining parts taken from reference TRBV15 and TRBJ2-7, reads DAMVIQNPRYQVTQFGKPVTLSCSQTLNHNVMYWYQQKSSQAPKLLFHYYDKDFNNEADTPDNFQSRRPNTSFCFLDIRSPGLGDTAMYLCATSREGGRGEQYFGPGTRLTVT.

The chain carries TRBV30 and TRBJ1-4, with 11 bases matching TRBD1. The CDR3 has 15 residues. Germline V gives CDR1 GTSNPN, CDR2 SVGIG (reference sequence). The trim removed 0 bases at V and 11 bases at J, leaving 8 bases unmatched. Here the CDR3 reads CAWSVPGQGAGKLFF. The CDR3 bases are TGTGCCTGGAGTGTACCAGGACAGGGGGCGGGGAAACTGTTTTTT.

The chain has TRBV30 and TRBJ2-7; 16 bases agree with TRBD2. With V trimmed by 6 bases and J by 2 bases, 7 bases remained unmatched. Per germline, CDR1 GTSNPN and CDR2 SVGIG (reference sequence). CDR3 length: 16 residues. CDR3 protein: CACGTSGRARTYEQYF. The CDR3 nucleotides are TGTGCCTGCGGGACTAGCGGGAGGGCCCGAACCTACGAGCAGTACTTC. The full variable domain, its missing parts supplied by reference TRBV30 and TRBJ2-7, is SQTIHQWPATLVQPVGSPLSLECTVEGTSNPNLYWYRQAAGRGLQLLFYSVGIGQISSEVPQNLSASRPQDRQFILSSKKLLLSDSGFYLCACGTSGRARTYEQYFGPGTRLTVT.

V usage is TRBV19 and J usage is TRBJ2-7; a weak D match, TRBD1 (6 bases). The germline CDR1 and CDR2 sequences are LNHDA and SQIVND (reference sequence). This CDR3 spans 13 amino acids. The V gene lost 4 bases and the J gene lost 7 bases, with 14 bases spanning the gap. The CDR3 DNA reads TGTGCCAGTAGTAAGGACAGTCTGGGGGAGCAGTACTTC. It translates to CASSKDSLGEQYF.

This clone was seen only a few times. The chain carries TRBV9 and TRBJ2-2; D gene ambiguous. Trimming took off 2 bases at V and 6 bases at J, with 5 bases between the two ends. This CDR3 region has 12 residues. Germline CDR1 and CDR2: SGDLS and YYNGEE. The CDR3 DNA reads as TGTGCCAGCAGCGTGGTCGCCGGGGAGCTGTTTTTT. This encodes CASSVVAGELFF.

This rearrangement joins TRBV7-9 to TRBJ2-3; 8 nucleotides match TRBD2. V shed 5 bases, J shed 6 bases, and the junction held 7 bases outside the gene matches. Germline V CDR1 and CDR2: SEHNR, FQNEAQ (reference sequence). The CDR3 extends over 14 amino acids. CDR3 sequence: CASSLSGRADTQYF. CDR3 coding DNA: TGTGCCAGCAGCCTGAGCGGGAGAGCGGATACGCAGTATTTT.

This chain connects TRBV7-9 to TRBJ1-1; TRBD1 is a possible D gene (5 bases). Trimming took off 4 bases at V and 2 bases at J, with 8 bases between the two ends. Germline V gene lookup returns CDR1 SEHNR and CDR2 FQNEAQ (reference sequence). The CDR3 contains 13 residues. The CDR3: CASSSQVNTEAFF. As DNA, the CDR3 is TGTGCCAGCAGCTCACAGGTAAACACTGAAGCTTTCTTT.

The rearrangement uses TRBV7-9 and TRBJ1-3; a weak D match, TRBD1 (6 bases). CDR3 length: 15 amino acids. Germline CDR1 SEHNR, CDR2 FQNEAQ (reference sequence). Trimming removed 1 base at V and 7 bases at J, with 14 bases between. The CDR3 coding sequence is TGTGCCAGCAGCTTAGGCGGGGGCCTCCGGAACACCATATATTTT. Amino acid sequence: CASSLGGGLRNTIYF.

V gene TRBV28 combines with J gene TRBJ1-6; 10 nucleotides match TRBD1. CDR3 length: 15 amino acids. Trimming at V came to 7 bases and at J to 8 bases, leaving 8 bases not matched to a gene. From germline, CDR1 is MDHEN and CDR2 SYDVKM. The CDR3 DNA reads TGTGCCAGCAACTCGGGACAGGGGCAAGATTCACCCCTCCACTTT. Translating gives CASNSGQGQDSPLHF.

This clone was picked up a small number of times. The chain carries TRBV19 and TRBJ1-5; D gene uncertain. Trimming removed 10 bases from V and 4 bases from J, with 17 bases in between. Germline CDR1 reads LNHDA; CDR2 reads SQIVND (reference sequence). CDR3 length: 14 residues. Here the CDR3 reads CATSSRQTNQPQHF. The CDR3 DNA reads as TGTGCCACTTCATCCCGACAAACTAATCAGCCCCAGCATTTT.

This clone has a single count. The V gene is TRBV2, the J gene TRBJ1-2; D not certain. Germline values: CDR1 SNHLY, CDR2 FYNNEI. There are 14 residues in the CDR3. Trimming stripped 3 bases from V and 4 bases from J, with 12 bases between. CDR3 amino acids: CASSDVGMPYGYTF. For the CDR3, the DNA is TGTGCCAGCAGTGACGTGGGGATGCCCTATGGCTACACCTTC.

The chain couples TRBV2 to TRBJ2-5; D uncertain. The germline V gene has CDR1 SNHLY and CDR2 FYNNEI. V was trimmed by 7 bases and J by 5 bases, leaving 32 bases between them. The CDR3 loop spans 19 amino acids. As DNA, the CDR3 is TGTGCCAGCATTTTCGGTCAATCGGGTTTTCCACTTGACGGGGAGACCCAGTACTTC. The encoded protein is CASIFGQSGFPLDGETQYF.

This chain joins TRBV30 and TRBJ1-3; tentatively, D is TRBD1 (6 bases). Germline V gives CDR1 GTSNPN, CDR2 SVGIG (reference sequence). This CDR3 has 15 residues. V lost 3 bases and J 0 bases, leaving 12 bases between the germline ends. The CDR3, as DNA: TGTGCCTGGAGGACAGGTCTAGCCTCTGGAAACACCATATATTTT. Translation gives CAWRTGLASGNTIYF.

For the CDR3, the DNA is TGTGCCTTTGGGGGCCGGGGACGAGGGGGCTACACCTTC. Its translation is CAFGGRGRGGYTF. This chain uses TRBV30 with TRBJ1-2; the D gene is possibly TRBD1 (6 bases). V was trimmed by 7 bases and J by 8 bases, leaving 20 bases between them. CDR1 is GTSNPN, CDR2 SVGIG, per germline (reference sequence). The CDR3 is 13 residues long.

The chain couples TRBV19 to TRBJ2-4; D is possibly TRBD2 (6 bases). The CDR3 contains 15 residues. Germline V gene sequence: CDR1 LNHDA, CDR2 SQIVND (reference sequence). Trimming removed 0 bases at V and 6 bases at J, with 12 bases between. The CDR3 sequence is CASSIDPTSRNIQYF. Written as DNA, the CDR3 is TGTGCCAGTAGTATAGATCCCACTAGCAGAAACATTCAGTACTTC.

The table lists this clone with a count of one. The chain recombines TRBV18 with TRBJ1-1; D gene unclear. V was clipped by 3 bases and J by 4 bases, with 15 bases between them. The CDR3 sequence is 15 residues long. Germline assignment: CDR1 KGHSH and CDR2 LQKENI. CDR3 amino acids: CASSPGGGMGTEAFF. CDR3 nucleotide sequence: TGTGCCAGCTCACCGGGCGGTGGGATGGGCACTGAAGCTTTCTTT.

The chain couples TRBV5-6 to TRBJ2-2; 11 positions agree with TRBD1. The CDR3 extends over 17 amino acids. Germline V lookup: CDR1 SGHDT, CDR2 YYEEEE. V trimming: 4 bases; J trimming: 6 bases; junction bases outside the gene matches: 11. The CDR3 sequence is CASSQGQGAIGSGELFF. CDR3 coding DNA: TGTGCCAGCAGCCAAGGACAGGGGGCAATCGGGTCCGGGGAGCTGTTTTTT.

The CDR3 nucleotides are TGTGCCAGCTCTCACAGGGAGAATTCACCCCTCCACTTT. It specifies CASSHRENSPLHF. The chain is built from TRBV2 and TRBJ1-6, with a possible D match to TRBD1 (6 bases). This CDR3 region has 13 residues. The germline gives CDR1 SNHLY, CDR2 FYNNEI. V was trimmed by 8 bases and J by 7 bases, leaving 12 bases between them. Full variable domain (rest looked up from reference TRBV2 and TRBJ1-6): EPEVTQTPSHQVTQMGQEVILRCVPISNHLYFYWYRQILGQKVEFLVSFYNNEISEKSEIFDDQFSVERPDGSNFTLKIRSTKLEDSAMYFCASSHRENSPLHFGNGTRLTVT.

The CDR3 protein is CASSLPGTSGYNEQFF. The CDR3 bases are TGTGCCAGCAGCTTACCCGGGACTAGCGGTTACAATGAGCAGTTCTTC. The V gene is TRBV7-9, the J gene TRBJ2-1, with 11 positions matching TRBD2. Germline CDR1 and CDR2: SEHNR and FQNEAQ (reference sequence). Trimming took 2 bases from V and 4 from J; bases not matched to a gene: 4. This CDR3 has 16 amino acids.

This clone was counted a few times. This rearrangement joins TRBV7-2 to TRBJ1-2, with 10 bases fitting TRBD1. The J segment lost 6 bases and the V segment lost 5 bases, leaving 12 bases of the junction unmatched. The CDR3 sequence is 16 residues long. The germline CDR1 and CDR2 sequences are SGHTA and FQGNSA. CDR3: CASSTFTGTGVNGYTF. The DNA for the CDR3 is TGTGCCAGCAGCACCTTCACCGGGACAGGGGTGAATGGCTACACCTTC. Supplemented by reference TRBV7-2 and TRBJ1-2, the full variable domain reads GAGVSQSPSNKVTEKGKDVELRCDPISGHTALYWYRQSLGQGLEFLIYFQGNSAPDKSGLPSDRFSAERTGGSVSTLTIQRTQQEDSAVYLCASSTFTGTGVNGYTFGSGTRLTVV.

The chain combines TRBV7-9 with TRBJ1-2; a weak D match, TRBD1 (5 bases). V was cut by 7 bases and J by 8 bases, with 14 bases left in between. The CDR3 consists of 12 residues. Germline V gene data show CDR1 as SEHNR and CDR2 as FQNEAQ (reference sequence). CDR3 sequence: CASTVLGGGYTF. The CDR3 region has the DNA TGTGCCAGCACCGTTTTGGGGGGAGGCTACACCTTC.

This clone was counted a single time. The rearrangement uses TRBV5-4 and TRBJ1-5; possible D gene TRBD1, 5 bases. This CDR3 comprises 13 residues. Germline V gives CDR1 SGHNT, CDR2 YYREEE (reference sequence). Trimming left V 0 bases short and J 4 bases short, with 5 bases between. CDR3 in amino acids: CASSLAGNQPQHF. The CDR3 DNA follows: TGTGCCAGCAGCTTGGCAGGGAATCAGCCCCAGCATTTT.

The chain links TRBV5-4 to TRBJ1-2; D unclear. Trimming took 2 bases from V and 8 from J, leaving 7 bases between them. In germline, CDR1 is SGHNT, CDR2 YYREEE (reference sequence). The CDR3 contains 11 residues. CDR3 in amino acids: CASSFEDGYTF. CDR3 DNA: TGTGCCAGCAGCTTCGAGGACGGCTACACCTTC.

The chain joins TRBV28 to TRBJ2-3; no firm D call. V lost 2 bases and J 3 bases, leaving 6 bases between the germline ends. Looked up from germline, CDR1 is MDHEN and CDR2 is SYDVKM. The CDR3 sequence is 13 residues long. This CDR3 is CASSLGLTDTQYF. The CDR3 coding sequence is TGTGCCAGCAGTTTAGGGCTGACAGATACGCAGTATTTT.

CDR3 nucleotide sequence: TGTGCCAGCAGTTTAGGGGCCTGGGCAGAGACCCAGTACTTC. Translation gives CASSLGAWAETQYF. V usage is TRBV28 and J usage is TRBJ2-5, with a possible D match to TRBD1 (5 bases). CDR1 MDHEN and CDR2 SYDVKM come from the germline V gene. Deletions cut 2 bases from V and 4 bases from J, with 11 bases between. The CDR3 runs 14 residues.

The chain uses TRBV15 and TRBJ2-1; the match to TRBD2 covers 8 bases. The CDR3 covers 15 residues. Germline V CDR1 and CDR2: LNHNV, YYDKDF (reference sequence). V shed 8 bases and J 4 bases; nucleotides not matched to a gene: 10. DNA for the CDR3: TGTGCCACCCGGGGGGCGGGAGGTCGATACAATGAGCAGTTCTTC. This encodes CATRGAGGRYNEQFF.

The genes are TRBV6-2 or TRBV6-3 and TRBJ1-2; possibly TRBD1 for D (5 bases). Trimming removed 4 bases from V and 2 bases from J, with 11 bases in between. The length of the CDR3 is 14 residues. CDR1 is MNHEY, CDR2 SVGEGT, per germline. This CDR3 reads CASSSAQGNYGYTF. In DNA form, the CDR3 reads TGTGCCAGCAGTTCGGCCCAGGGCAACTATGGCTACACCTTC.